What follows are 18 T cell receptor beta chains derived from one specimen sequenced in a study of T cells in Graves' hyperthyroidism and ophthalmopathy (dated by TCRdb to between 2018 and 2020). The protocol used for the library was multiplex PCR. The listed sequencing device is Illumina HiSeq 2000. The TCR beta CDR3 regions were amplified from the RNA transcripts. The TCR CDR3 was subjected to a first round of RT-PCR using the HTBI primer set and the Qiagen OneStep RT-PCR kit. TCRdb redid the processing of the public reads, applying fastp at Q25 and MiXCR, and retained in-frame beta chains. One record per CDR3 amino acid sequence lists the most common genes and DNA. Here the sample has about 760,000 distinct CDR3 sequences; approximately 36% occur a single time. Less than 40% of the sample is held by the ten biggest clonotypes. Sequences were obtained from blood. The receptors originated from a woman aged 35 to 49 with Graves' hyperthyroidism.

This chain joins TRBV7-8 and TRBJ2-7; 10 bases are a match to TRBD2. The CDR3 has 16 amino acids. Germline CDR1 SGHVS, CDR2 FQNEAQ. Unmatched junction bases numbered 4, after V lost 1 base and J lost 1 base. For the CDR3, the DNA is TGTGCCAGCAGCTTAGATGCTAGCGGGGGATCCTACGAGCAGTACTTC. It encodes CASSLDASGGSYEQYF.

The sample holds many counts of this clonotype. DNA for the CDR3: TGTGCCAGCAGCGGAACAGGAAGGACTGAAGCTTTCTTT. Encoded protein: CASSGTGRTEAFF. The chain combines TRBV7-2 with TRBJ1-1; perhaps TRBD1 as D (5 bases). The CDR3 loop spans 13 amino acids. Germline loops: CDR1 SGHTA, CDR2 FQGNSA. Between the trimmed V and J ends, which lost 5 bases and 5 bases, there was a span of 12 bases.

There are a few counts of this clonotype. V and J are TRBV29-1 and TRBJ1-2, with TRBD1 as a possible D gene (5 bases). CDR3 length equals 14 residues. The germline CDR1 and CDR2 sequences are SQVTM and ANQGSEA. The V gene lost 0 bases and the J gene lost 8 bases, with 16 bases spanning the gap. CDR3 coding DNA: TGCAGCGTTGAAGATCGGACGGACCGGGGGGGCTACACCTTC. It translates to CSVEDRTDRGGYTF.

This chain joins TRBV9 and TRBJ1-1; TRBD1 might be the D (6 bases). The germline gives CDR1 SGDLS, CDR2 YYNGEE. This CDR3 region has 15 residues. Trimming stripped 0 bases from V and 5 bases from J, with 14 bases between. CDR3 sequence reads: CASSVAGGGLTEAFF. Written as DNA, the CDR3 is TGTGCCAGCAGCGTAGCCGGAGGGGGACTGACTGAAGCTTTCTTT. The complete variable domain, with remaining parts taken from reference TRBV9 and TRBJ1-1, reads DSGVTQTPKHLITATGQRVTLRCSPRSGDLSVYWYQQSLDQGLQFLIQYYNGEERAKGNILERFSAQQFPDLHSELNLSSLELGDSALYFCASSVAGGGLTEAFFGQGTRLTVV.

This clonotype has only a few counts. A read error may account for a junction end that differs from germline. The DNA for the CDR3 is TGTGCCAGCAGTTACCGGGACAGCTTCTATGGCTACACCTTC. Protein product: CASSYRDSFYGYTF. The chain employs TRBV10-3 and TRBJ1-2, with TRBD1 identical over 7 bases. This CDR3 has 14 amino acids. Germline V lookup: CDR1 ENHRY, CDR2 SYGVKD.

This clonotype has a count of ten or more. The DNA of the CDR3 is TGTGCCAGCAGTTCTGGGGATAGCGAAAAACTGTTTTTT. As protein: CASSSGDSEKLFF. V is TRBV6-5 and J is TRBJ1-4; D ambiguous. Trimming took 4 bases from V and 8 from J, leaving 11 bases between them. Looked up from germline, CDR1 is MNHEY and CDR2 is SVGAGI. CDR3 length: 13 residues.

A few counts support this clonotype. This chain connects TRBV7-3 to TRBJ2-7; possible D gene TRBD2, 6 bases. The V and J ends lost 1 base and 4 bases respectively, with 11 bases between them. Per the germline V gene, CDR1 is SGHTA and CDR2 is FQGTGA. This CDR3 has 14 amino acids. As DNA, the CDR3 is TGTGCCAGCAGCTTAATGGCCGGGGGTTACGAGCAGTACTTC. Its protein product is CASSLMAGGYEQYF.

The gene calls are TRBV27 and TRBJ2-7; TRBD1 might be the D (6 bases). The CDR3 sequence is 14 residues long. CDR1 MNHEY and CDR2 SMNVEV come from the germline V gene (reference sequence). V shed 5 bases and J shed 1 base, with 12 bases lying between them. The CDR3 here is CASSLGTPSYEQYF. CDR3 bases: TGTGCCAGCAGTCTCGGGACACCGTCCTACGAGCAGTACTTC.

This clonotype was seen once. A much more abundant neighbour one base away suggests this may be a read error. The missing conserved phenylalanine or tryptophan at the end of this CDR3 makes a read error likely. V gene TRBV7-2 combines with J gene TRBJ2-7; TRBD1 is a possible D gene (5 bases). The germline V gene encodes CDR1 SGHTA and CDR2 FQGNSA. Trimming shortened V by 1 base and J by 5 bases, and 21 bases separated the two germline ends. The CDR3 spans 17 residues. Written as DNA, the CDR3 is TGTGCCAGCAGCTTAGATGGTTGGGTAGGGGCGATCGACGAGCAGTACCTC. Its protein is CASSLDGWVGAIDEQYL.

V and J are TRBV29-1 and TRBJ2-7; possible D gene TRBD2, 6 bases. V was trimmed by 7 bases and J by 3 bases, leaving 19 bases between them. The CDR3 extends over 14 amino acids. Germline V gene sequence: CDR1 SQVTM, CDR2 ANQGSEA. The CDR3 DNA follows: TGCAGCGCTTTTTCAGCGGGTAATTACTACGAGCAGTACTTC. This codes for CSAFSAGNYYEQYF.

This sequence joins TRBV7-3 and TRBJ2-2; 8 nucleotides agree with TRBD1. CDR1 and CDR2 from the germline V gene are SGHTA and FQGTGA. The V segment lost 5 bases and the J segment 4 bases; nucleotides outside the gene matches: 9. CDR3 length equals 16 residues. The CDR3 sequence: CASSPRGQDSTGELFF. The CDR3 DNA follows: TGTGCCAGCAGCCCTCGGGGACAGGACTCCACCGGGGAGCTGTTTTTT.

The rearrangement links TRBV20-1 to TRBJ1-2; D is perhaps TRBD1 (6 bases). The germline V and J ends were trimmed by 0 bases and 2 bases, with 16 bases remaining between them. Germline V gene lookup returns CDR1 DFQATT and CDR2 SNEGSKA (reference sequence). The CDR3 extends over 16 amino acids. In nucleotides, the CDR3 is TGCAGTGCTAGAGATCGCATGCAGGGGTCCAACTATGGCTACACCTTC. This codes for CSARDRMQGSNYGYTF.

This clonotype turned up a few times. A much larger clone lies a single base off, so this may be a read error. The V call is TRBV10-3, the J call TRBJ1-6; D possibly corresponds to TRBD1 (5 bases). There are 14 residues in the CDR3. In germline, CDR1 is ENHRY, CDR2 SYGVKD. V was pared by 4 bases and J by 8 bases, with 12 bases between. In nucleotides, the CDR3 is TGTGCCATCAGTGCAGGGATCAGGCATTCACCCCTCCACTTT. Amino acids: CAISAGIRHSPLHF.

This clonotype turned up a few times. The chain couples TRBV12-3 or TRBV12-4 to TRBJ2-7, with D perhaps being TRBD1 or TRBD2 (7 bases each). CDR3 size: 15 residues. V lost 1 base and J lost 2, with 12 bases in between. The CDR3 loop is CASSLDQGGTYEQYF. The CDR3 coding sequence is TGTGCCAGCAGTTTAGATCAGGGGGGGACCTACGAGCAGTACTTC.

There are a few counts of this clonotype. The chain couples TRBV7-8 to TRBJ1-5; possible D gene TRBD1, 6 bases. Trimming shortened V by 0 bases and J by 2 bases, and 14 bases separated the two germline ends. CDR1 is SGHVS and CDR2 is FQNEAQ in the germline V gene. This CDR3 region has 17 residues. The CDR3 DNA follows: TGTGCCAGCAGCTTAGCGGGCGGGACAAGAGGCAATCAGCCCCAGCATTTT. Protein sequence: CASSLAGGTRGNQPQHF.

Comments on this clonotype: This clone may be a read error of a much larger clone one base away. The rearrangement uses TRBV10-3 and TRBJ1-1; D unclear. CDR1 is ENHRY, CDR2 SYGVKD, per germline. CDR3 size: 13 residues. Trimming removed 5 bases from V and 0 bases from J, with 7 bases in between. The CDR3 bases are TGTGCCATCAGTTATAAGATGAACACTGAAGCTTTCTTT. It translates to CAISYKMNTEAFF.

This chain joins TRBV6-1 and TRBJ1-1; TRBD1 is a possible D gene (6 bases). CDR1 is MNHNS, CDR2 SASEGT, per germline. Deletions cut 8 bases from V and 4 bases from J, with 17 bases between. This CDR3 has 14 amino acids. The CDR3 loop is CASLRGGGGTEAFF. The CDR3 DNA is TGTGCCAGCTTGAGAGGAGGGGGGGGCACTGAAGCTTTCTTT.

Ten or more counts support this clonotype. The chain uses TRBV7-3 and TRBJ2-2; no reliable D call. V shed 5 bases and J shed 2 bases, with 9 bases lying between them. Germline V gives CDR1 SGHTA, CDR2 FQGTGA. The CDR3 has 14 residues. CDR3 bases: TGTGCCAGCAGCACAGACGGCAACACCGGGGAGCTGTTTTTT. It translates to CASSTDGNTGELFF.